The T cell receptor beta chain described here comes from a study of OX40 agonist ivuxolimab in advanced cancers. Background on the whole study: Ivuxolimab, which targeted the costimulatory receptor OX40 (CD134), was an agonistic, fully human IgG2 monoclonal antibody. Intravenous ivuxolimab was administered to patients every 2 weeks at six dose levels: 0.01, 0.1, 0.3, 1.5, 3 and 10 mg/kg. Of the 50 to 55 dose-escalation patients, hepatocellular carcinoma was present in approximately 20, melanoma in roughly 15, renal cell carcinoma in 9 and head and neck cancer in 9. A male proportion of around 80% and a mean age of roughly 58 years, ranging from 23 to 79, were recorded for the dose-escalation cohort. Peripheral TCRbeta sequencing aimed to test whether ivuxolimab altered TCR sequence diversity and caused clonal T-cell expansion. Three dose-escalation patients achieved partial responses, one with hepatocellular carcinoma and two with cutaneous melanoma. The paper covers the monotherapy dose-escalation part of the phase I ivuxolimab trial, which included N = 52 patients. Prior anti-PD-1, anti-PD-L1 or anti-CTLA-4 therapy was permitted, and roughly two fifths of dose-escalation patients had received checkpoint inhibitors. What the authors observed across the whole study: Antigen specificity was not determined for the clonally expanded peripheral T cells. In the 0.1-3.0 mg/kg groups, partial responders had among the lowest normalized peripheral clonal expansion, particularly in CD8+ T cells. At doses of 0.1 to 3.0 mg/kg, clonal expansion of both CD4+ and CD8+ blood T cells was observed from baseline to week 6. After ivuxolimab, CD8+ T cells had more expanded clones than CD4+ T cells on average. Low levels of normalized T-cell clonal expansion were also shown by some nonresponding patients.

Patients with a history of autoimmune disease or receiving systemic immunosuppression were excluded from the trial. Peripheral blood for TCR sequencing was drawn from every dose cohort at baseline, at cycle 4 day 1 and at cycle 7 day 1. The samples were taken from a phase I, first-in-human, multicenter, open-label dose-escalation trial of ivuxolimab. The trial enrolled adults with locally advanced or metastatic head and neck squamous cell, hepatocellular, melanoma or renal cell carcinoma. Before TCR sequencing, CD4+ T cells and CD8+ T cells from peripheral blood were sorted into separate populations. A note on this clone: Its antigen has not been determined. One end of the junction is discordant with germline, which a read error may explain.

Looking up the germline V gene yields CDR1 SGHTA and CDR2 FQGNSA. Reading from cysteine to phenylalanine, the CDR3 counts 10 amino acids. The entry retains the CDR3 DNA only, 30 bases that are in frame from base 1. For sequencing of the TCRbeta CDR3 region, genomic DNA was extracted from the sorted cells. The immunoSEQ Assay was used for sequencing of TCRbeta CDR3 regions. The immuneACCESS repertoire file appears here via TCRdb, limited to in-frame rearrangements. These files lack a portion of the clones; in checked studies, under half of the deficit traces to unresolved V genes, and the cause of the others is not known. A total of roughly 50,000 clones appear in this sample, roughly 80% of them only once. The leading ten clones occupy just under 4% of the sample.

The sample was CD4+ or CD8+ T cells sorted from blood, taken in a trial of the OX40 agonist ivuxolimab. The chain is assembled from TRBV7-2 and TRBJ2-5, with no confident D gene call. This TCR came from an adult with an advanced solid tumor such as melanoma, head and neck, liver or kidney cancer. The CDR3 region: CASSLARVDF. The DNA is TGTGCCAGCAGCTTAGCGAGAGTCGACTTC.